This T cell receptor (beta chain) was identified during a study of beta chain features in type 1 diabetes. Remarks on this clone: Its antigen remains unidentified.

The CDR3 has 10 residues. Germline CDR1 and CDR2: SEHNR and FQNEAQ (reference sequence). The ends were cut back, 7 bases at V and 8 bases at J, with 8 bases in the middle. CD45RO/CCR7/CD25/CD127/CD95/CD27 separated CD4+ naive, central memory, regulatory and stem cell-like memory cells by sorting. TCRB transcripts that were expressed got sequenced, as all of the isolated RNA had been reverse transcribed. An average about 3.6 million reads came from naive, central memory and regulatory T cell samples. The method was immunoSEQ multiplex PCR; TCRdb's version includes in-frame clones alone and lacks a portion of them. The table has hundreds of thousands of clones, 15% seen once; the top ten hold 0.015% to 0.017%. Study-wide findings and caveats: Within each of all four CD4+ subsets, Type 1 diabetes patients had TCRB CDR3s that were moderately but significantly shorter.

Sequencing input: naive CD4+ T cells from blood. The TCR was taken from a young man with type 1 diabetes. The chain recombines TRBV7-9 with TRBJ1-2; D unresolved. In DNA, the CDR3 is TGTGCCAGCACCCCCCTGGGCTACACCTTC. This gives the protein CASTPLGYTF.